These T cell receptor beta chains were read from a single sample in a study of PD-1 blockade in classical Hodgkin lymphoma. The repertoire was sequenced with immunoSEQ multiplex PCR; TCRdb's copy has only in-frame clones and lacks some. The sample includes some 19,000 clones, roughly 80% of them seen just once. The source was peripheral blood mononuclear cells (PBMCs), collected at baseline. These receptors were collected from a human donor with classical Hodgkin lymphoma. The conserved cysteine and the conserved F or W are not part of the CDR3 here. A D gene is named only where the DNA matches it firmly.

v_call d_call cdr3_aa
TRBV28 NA ASSPTGDYGYT
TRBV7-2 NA ASSRGNQETQY
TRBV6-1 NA ASTDRIYGYT
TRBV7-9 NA ASSMDRVNTEAF
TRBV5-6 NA ASSLADTQY
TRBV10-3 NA AISPVWRVRSSPLH
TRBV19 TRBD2 ASSMVAGGYNEQF
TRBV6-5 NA ASSYGYNEQF
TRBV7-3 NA ASSVGVGGTDTQY
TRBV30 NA AWSVGTGNTIY
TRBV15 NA ATSRGPGEGNSPLH
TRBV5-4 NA ASSPRDGTDTQY
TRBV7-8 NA ASSLGDGDQETQY
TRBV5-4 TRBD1 ASSLAPGQGHQPQH
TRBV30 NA AWSVRPYQETQY
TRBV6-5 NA ASSYSSGVGEKLF
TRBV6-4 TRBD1 ASSDPRDRGPGGGNTIY
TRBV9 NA ASSVGRGETNEKLF
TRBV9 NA ASSVEGLSSPLH
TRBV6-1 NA ASSSRSYEQY
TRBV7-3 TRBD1 ASSSMDRGRFSEQF
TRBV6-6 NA ASSYGQGNQPQH
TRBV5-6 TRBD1 ASSWGTEGGYT
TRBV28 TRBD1 ASSAGGLETQY
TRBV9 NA ASSSHLGVSTDTQY
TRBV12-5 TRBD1 ASGLSPAGQTYGYT
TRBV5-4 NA ASSLRTLNEQF
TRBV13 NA ASSSRVPNQETQY
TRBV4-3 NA ASSPWGSSYEQY
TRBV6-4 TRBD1 ASSGETGSDTQY
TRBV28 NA ASSLRYAEAF
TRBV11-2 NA ASSLDGRDSPLH
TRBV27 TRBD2 ATGGAYEQY
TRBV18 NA ASSPGSGGQPQH
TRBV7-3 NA ASSLNGGIDGYT
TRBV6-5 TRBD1 ASSTTGFNYGYT
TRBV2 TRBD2 ASSWGTNSDTQY
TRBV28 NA ASSLLRNEKLF
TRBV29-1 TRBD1 SVEVGTGIQETQY
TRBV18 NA ASSPVGEAGANVLT
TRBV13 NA ASSQGGTNEKLF
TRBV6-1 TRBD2 ASSPVGRGGHEQY
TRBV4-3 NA ASSQDSSKQF
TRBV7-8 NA ASSTGRRADTQY